Each of the 16 T cell receptor beta chains below was sequenced from the same sample in a study of T cells in Graves' hyperthyroidism and ophthalmopathy (dated 2019 in TCRdb). The library came from multiplex PCR. Instrument on record: Illumina HiSeq 2000. Amplification of TCR beta CDR3 regions was carried out from RNA transcripts. For the first round of RT-PCR on the TCR CDR3, the HTBI primer set was used together with the Qiagen OneStep RT-PCR kit. Using fastp at Q25 and MiXCR, TCRdb reprocessed the public reads and kept productive beta chains. Merged by CDR3 protein, the rows form single entries marked with the most common genes and DNA. Counted in this sample were approximately 610,000 distinct CDR3 sequences; roughly 15% of them appeared once. The ten largest account for 4.3% of the sample. The sequenced sample was blood. These receptors all stem from a woman in her thirties or forties with Graves' ophthalmopathy.

This chain links TRBV12-3 or TRBV12-4 with TRBJ2-7, with 10 positions matching TRBD1. The V segment lost 6 bases and the J segment 7 bases; nucleotides outside the gene matches: 6. The CDR3 has 13 residues. The CDR3: CASRLDRGREQYF. The CDR3 nucleotides read TGTGCCAGCAGACTGGACAGGGGGAGGGAGCAGTACTTC.

This clonotype was picked up many times. The V and J genes are TRBV2 and TRBJ1-5; 7 positions agree with TRBD1. The V gene end was trimmed by 0 bases and the J gene end by 6 bases; junction bases not matched to a gene: 14. Germline V gene lookup returns CDR1 SNHLY and CDR2 FYNNEI. CDR3 length: 18 amino acids. The CDR3, as DNA: TGTGCCAGCAGTGAAGCGCTTCGTTGGCAGGGGGTAACTCAGCCCCAGCATTTT. Amino acid sequence: CASSEALRWQGVTQPQHF.

This chain links TRBV4-2 with TRBJ2-7; D perhaps matches TRBD2 (5 bases). This CDR3 has 14 residues. The V gene's germline CDR1 is LGHNA and CDR2 YNFKEQ. Trimming shortened V by 2 bases and J by 2 bases, and 10 bases separated the two germline ends. The CDR3 DNA sequence: TGTGCCAGCAGCCAAACCTACGGGGCCTACGAGCAGTACTTC. Its protein is CASSQTYGAYEQYF.

This clonotype was observed at least ten times. The V call is TRBV12-3 or TRBV12-4, the J call TRBJ2-2; 8 bases agree with TRBD2. V shed 5 bases, J shed 6 bases, and the junction held 5 bases outside the gene matches. This CDR3 is built from 14 residues. Here the CDR3 reads CASSRTGGAGELFF. CDR3 coding DNA: TGTGCCAGCAGTCGTACGGGGGGGGCCGGGGAGCTGTTTTTT.

The chain employs TRBV12-3 or TRBV12-4 and TRBJ2-7; TRBD2 agrees at 15 bases. This CDR3 has 20 amino acids. V trimming: 0 bases; J trimming: 1 base; junction bases outside the gene matches: 10. The CDR3 DNA reads as TGTGCCAGCAGTTTAGCGCGGTCTAGGACTAGCGGGGGGGGTTCCTACGAGCAGTACTTC. As protein: CASSLARSRTSGGGSYEQYF.

In its sample, this clonotype was seen a few times. This chain links TRBV6-1 with TRBJ2-7; 7 nucleotides agree with TRBD2. V was pared by 5 bases and J by 4 bases, with 14 bases of the junction left unmatched. This CDR3 comprises 16 residues. The germline V gene encodes CDR1 MNHNS and CDR2 SASEGT. CDR3: CASSPTSSGSRYEQYF. For the CDR3, the DNA is TGTGCCAGCAGTCCAACCTCTAGCGGTAGTAGGTACGAGCAGTACTTC.

In this sample, this clonotype turned up many times. The rearrangement joins TRBV2 to TRBJ2-7; 7 bases map to TRBD1. The J segment lost 5 bases and the V segment lost 7 bases, leaving 5 bases of the junction unmatched. There are 12 residues in the CDR3. CDR1 SNHLY and CDR2 FYNNEI come from the germline V gene. Here the CDR3 DNA reads TGTGCCAGCACGGGACAGTTCGACGAGCAGTACTTC. This translates into CASTGQFDEQYF.

Many counts were recorded for this clonotype. This sequence joins TRBV5-6 and TRBJ1-5; the D is unclear. The germline V gene encodes CDR1 SGHDT and CDR2 YYEEEE. This CDR3 contains 16 residues. V was clipped by 3 bases and J by 2 bases, with 15 bases between them. CDR3 in amino acids: CASSYGKGRGNQPQHF. The CDR3 coding sequence is TGTGCCAGCAGCTATGGAAAGGGAAGGGGCAATCAGCCCCAGCATTTT.

In this sample, this clonotype turned up many times. The rearrangement links TRBV15 to TRBJ1-5; maybe TRBD1 (6 bases). The CDR3 is 16 amino acids. V was clipped by 3 bases and J by 0 bases, with 12 bases between them. Germline values: CDR1 LNHNV, CDR2 YYDKDF (reference sequence). The DNA for the CDR3 is TGTGCCACCAGCAGTAGCGGGGGACATAGCAATCAGCCCCAGCATTTT. Encoded protein: CATSSSGGHSNQPQHF.

This clonotype has a count of ten or more. Mismatch with germline at one junction end may stem from a read error. The rearrangement links TRBV19 to TRBJ1-1, with D hard to call. The CDR3 has 13 amino acids. Germline V gene data show CDR1 as LNHDA and CDR2 as SQIVND (reference sequence). In DNA, the CDR3 is TGTGCCAGCAGTATATGGGAGAACACTGAAGCTTTCTTT. The encoded protein is CASSIWENTEAFF. The full variable domain, rest sourced from reference TRBV19 and TRBJ1-1, is DGGITQSPKYLFRKEGQNVTLSCEQNLNHDAMYWYRQDPGQGLRLIYYSQIVNDFQKGDIAEGYSVSREKKESFPLTVTSAQKNPTAFYLCASSIWENTEAFFGQGTRLTVV.

The sample holds many counts of this clonotype. V and J are TRBV20-1 and TRBJ1-1; TRBD1 matches at 11 bases. In germline, CDR1 is DFQATT, CDR2 SNEGSKA (reference sequence). Germline trimming cut 5 bases from V and 11 bases from J; bases unmatched to any gene: 10. The CDR3 has 13 residues. CDR3 region: CSAVRTGGAWAFF. Written as DNA, the CDR3 is TGCAGTGCTGTCCGGACAGGGGGCGCTTGGGCTTTCTTT.

The V and J genes are TRBV14 and TRBJ1-1; D unresolved. The CDR3 is made up of 15 amino acids. Trimming took off 2 bases at V and 2 bases at J, with 12 bases between the two ends. The germline CDR1 and CDR2 sequences are SGHDN and FVKESK. In DNA form, the CDR3 reads TGTGCCAGCAGCCAAACGAAGGGATTAAACACTGAAGCTTTCTTT. Translating it yields CASSQTKGLNTEAFF.

This clonotype was picked up a small number of times. The chain has TRBV27 and TRBJ2-7; TRBD2 might be the D (5 bases). Germline CDR1 and CDR2: MNHEY and SMNVEV (reference sequence). This CDR3 is 14 amino acids long. V gave up 4 bases and J gave up 0 bases, with 10 bases separating them. Here the CDR3 DNA reads TGTGCCAGCAGTTATACTGACTACTCCTACGAGCAGTACTTC. Amino acids: CASSYTDYSYEQYF.

This clonotype was detected only a few times. The chain recombines TRBV5-1 with TRBJ1-1, with 7 nucleotides matching TRBD1. Trimming took 3 bases from V and 7 from J; bases not matched to a gene: 6. CDR1 is SGHRS and CDR2 is YFSETQ in the germline V gene. The CDR3 has 13 amino acids. The CDR3 reads CASSSLQGSEAFF. CDR3 bases: TGCGCCAGCAGCTCCTTACAGGGGAGTGAAGCTTTCTTT.

This clonotype showed up many times. V is TRBV7-8 and J is TRBJ1-2; D possibly corresponds to TRBD1 (5 bases). Germline V gene lookup returns CDR1 SGHVS and CDR2 FQNEAQ. V was cut by 2 bases and J by 4 bases, with 11 bases left in between. This CDR3 is built from 14 residues. CDR3 sequence reads: CASSLNVQGYGYTF. CDR3 coding DNA: TGTGCCAGCAGCTTAAATGTCCAGGGCTATGGCTACACCTTC.

This clonotype was seen many times. The CDR3, as DNA: TGTGCCAGCACCCTGGACAGAACCTACGAGCAGTACTTC. Its protein is CASTLDRTYEQYF. This sequence joins TRBV11-1 and TRBJ2-7, with a possible D match to TRBD1 (6 bases). The CDR3 totals 13 residues. Germline V gene data show CDR1 as SGHAT and CDR2 as FQDESV (reference sequence). V lost 7 bases to trimming and J lost 2 bases, with 12 bases between them.